In its sample, the clone carrying this T cell receptor (beta chain) was seen once. As yet, its antigen is unknown. It was with 60 Vbeta and 13 Jbeta primers that the PCR ran. TCRdb's table, derived via immunoSEQ multiplex PCR, lists solely in-frame clones and lacks some. The table includes more than 110,000 clones, 75% to 90% detected once. Looked up from germline, CDR1 is MDHEN and CDR2 is SYDVKM. The CDR3 length is 12 residues. This specimen comes from a study of cytomegalovirus exposure and HLA in healthy donors. For the study at large: A prior analysis found about 120 million unique TCR beta sequences from 170 million or so T cells. Study-level points and caveats: The majority of TCR sequences were rare, yet some public TCRs appeared in many donors. Later analysis suggested links between common viral pathogens and several top significant clusters.

This TCR came from a female donor in good health and CMV-seronegative. Sequencing used PBMCs. This chain links TRBV28 with TRBJ2-1, with 8 bases that match TRBD2. The CDR3 protein is CSASGPRNEQFF. In DNA form, the CDR3 reads TGTTCGGCTAGCGGGCCGAGGAATGAGCAGTTCTTC.